The entry that follows covers one T cell receptor beta chain sequence. The antigen remains undetermined. This entry is derived from a study of fetal regulatory T cell absence and autoimmunity. About the research overall: IPEX patients had exocrine pancreas autoimmunity without clinical diabetes.

Findings and caveats of the study: Broadly similar TRB gene family usage was seen in pancreas and cord blood. Oligoclonal TCR enrichment in pancreas over cord blood reached over 90-fold for some clones.

Libraries were prepared by immunoSEQ multiplex PCR; TCRdb keeps only in-frame clonotypes and omits some of them. This table holds 95,000 or so clones, 72% found once. Trimming at V came to 5 bases and at J to 6 bases, leaving 9 bases not matched to a gene. The CDR3 covers 15 residues. The germline gives CDR1 MRHNA, CDR2 SNTAGT. Sequencing was performed on pancreas tissue. The V gene is TRBV6-4, the J gene TRBJ2-3, with TRBD1 identical over 9 bases. This sequence was found in a male donor with IPEX syndrome. In DNA form, the CDR3 reads TGTGCCAGCAGTCCGGACAGGGGATTCGGGGATACGCAGTATTTT. Amino acids: CASSPDRGFGDTQYF.